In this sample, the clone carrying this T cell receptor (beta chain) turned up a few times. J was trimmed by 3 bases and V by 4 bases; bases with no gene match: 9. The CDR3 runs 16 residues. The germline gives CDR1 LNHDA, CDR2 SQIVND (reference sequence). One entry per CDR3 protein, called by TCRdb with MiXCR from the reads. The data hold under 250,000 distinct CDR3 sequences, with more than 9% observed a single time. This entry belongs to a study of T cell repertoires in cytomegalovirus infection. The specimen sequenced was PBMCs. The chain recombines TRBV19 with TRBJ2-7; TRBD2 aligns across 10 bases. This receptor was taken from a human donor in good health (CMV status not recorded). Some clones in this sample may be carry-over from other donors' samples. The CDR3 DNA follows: TGTGCCAGTAGTAGTGAGCGGGAGGGCCAAGGCTACGAGCAGTACTTC. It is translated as CASSSEREGQGYEQYF.